Below, 31 T cell receptor beta chains from the same sample are listed, as sequenced in a study of cytomegalovirus exposure and HLA in healthy donors. Researchers ran the PCR with 60 Vbeta and 13 Jbeta primers. Using immunoSEQ multiplex PCR, the repertoire was profiled, and TCRdb retains in-frame clones only, with some absent. The sample includes 200,000 to 250,000 clones, 75% to 90% of them seen just once. The sequenced sample consisted of PBMCs. All receptors come from a woman between 35 and 50 years old in good health and CMV-seronegative.

The chain recombines TRBV20-1 with TRBJ1-1; the match to TRBD1 covers 7 bases. V lost 5 bases and J lost 12; bases outside the gene matches: 9. The CDR3 runs to 11 residues. CDR1 and CDR2 (germline): DFQATT, SNEGSKA (reference sequence). Here the CDR3 reads CSAEGQARSFF. The CDR3 DNA reads TGCAGTGCTGAAGGACAGGCGAGGTCTTTCTTT.

The chain carries TRBV6-8 and TRBJ2-1, with D unresolved. V lost 7 bases to trimming and J lost 8 bases, with 6 bases between them. Germline-derived CDR1 and CDR2 are MNHGY and SAAAGT. This CDR3 is 10 amino acids long. Here the CDR3 reads CASTVHEQFF. Written as DNA, the CDR3 is TGTGCCAGCACGGTCCATGAGCAGTTCTTC.

CDR3 protein: CASSLSQAHEQYF. The DNA for the CDR3 is TGTGCCAGCAGTTTATCCCAAGCCCACGAGCAGTACTTC. V is TRBV27 and J is TRBJ2-5; D gene uncertain. The closer fit of TRBJ2-7 to the DNA end suggests the J call may be wrong. CDR3 length equals 13 residues. Per the germline V gene, CDR1 is MNHEY and CDR2 is SMNVEV (reference sequence).

The chain links TRBV19 to TRBJ1-1; D is uncertain. V gave up 5 bases and J gave up 4 bases, with 11 bases separating them. CDR1 is LNHDA and CDR2 is SQIVND in the germline V gene (reference sequence). The CDR3 contains 13 residues. CDR3: CASSLGRGTEAFF. In nucleotides, the CDR3 is TGTGCCAGTAGTCTAGGACGGGGCACTGAAGCTTTCTTT.

This clone was observed a few times. This chain connects TRBV5-1 to TRBJ2-1; tentatively, D is TRBD2 (6 bases). Germline V gives CDR1 SGHRS, CDR2 YFSETQ. The CDR3 runs to 13 residues. V was pared by 0 bases and J by 9 bases, with 10 bases between. Written as DNA, the CDR3 is TGCGCCAGCAGCTTGGGGGGGGTAAGTGAGCAGTTCTTC. Protein: CASSLGGVSEQFF.

The chain recombines TRBV10-3 with TRBJ2-3; D is possibly TRBD2 (6 bases). This CDR3 contains 13 residues. V was cut by 10 bases and J by 3 bases, with 14 bases left in between. Germline assignment: CDR1 ENHRY and CDR2 SYGVKD. The CDR3 is CATKPGGTDTQYF. In DNA, the CDR3 is TGTGCCACTAAGCCAGGAGGGACAGATACGCAGTATTTT.

The CDR3 here is CASSPLRVSSTDTQYF. The CDR3 DNA reads as TGTGCCAGCAGTCCCCTACGGGTCTCTAGCACAGATACGCAGTATTTT. The gene calls are TRBV28 and TRBJ2-3; unclear D gene. V was cut by 5 bases and J by 0 bases, with 15 bases left in between. This CDR3 has 16 residues. The V gene's germline CDR1 is MDHEN and CDR2 SYDVKM. Complete variable domain (other parts from reference TRBV28 and TRBJ2-3): DVKVTQSSRYLVKRTGEKVFLECVQDMDHENMFWYRQDPGLGLRLIYFSYDVKMKEKGDIPEGYSVSREKKERFSLILESASTNQTSMYLCASSPLRVSSTDTQYFGPGTRLTVL.

This sequence joins TRBV18 and TRBJ2-7, with D perhaps matching TRBD1 (5 bases). V was shortened by 3 bases and J by 0 bases, with 12 bases between the two germline ends. The length of the CDR3 is 15 residues. The germline V gene has CDR1 KGHSH and CDR2 LQKENI. CDR3 in DNA: TGTGCCAGCTCACCGCTGACAGTGAGCTCCTACGAGCAGTACTTC. It encodes CASSPLTVSSYEQYF.

V is TRBV7-9 and J is TRBJ1-5; no clear D gene. The ends were cut back, 1 base at V and 6 bases at J, with 4 bases in the middle. Per germline, CDR1 SEHNR and CDR2 FQNEAQ (reference sequence). The CDR3 has 12 amino acids. The CDR3 DNA is TGTGCCAGCAGCTTAGTTAGTCAGCCCCAGCATTTT. This sequence encodes CASSLVSQPQHF.

This chain uses TRBV30 with TRBJ2-5; 11 bases agree with TRBD2. The CDR3 sequence is 14 residues long. V was pared by 1 base and J by 4 bases, with 2 bases of the junction left unmatched. Germline lookup yields CDR1 GTSNPN and CDR2 SVGIG (reference sequence). The CDR3 DNA is TGTGCCTGGAGTGGGCTAGCGGGAGGAGAGACCCAGTACTTC. Its translation: CAWSGLAGGETQYF.

The chain joins TRBV18 to TRBJ2-2, with 11 nucleotides matching TRBD2. Germline trimming cut 2 bases from V and 4 bases from J; bases unmatched to any gene: 3. The CDR3 runs 16 residues. The germline V gene encodes CDR1 KGHSH and CDR2 LQKENI. The DNA of the CDR3 is TGTGCCAGCTCACCAACCGGGACTAGCGGCACCGGGGAGCTGTTTTTT. It translates to CASSPTGTSGTGELFF.

The genes are TRBV6-7 and TRBJ2-5; perhaps TRBD1 as D (5 bases). The DNA end lines up better with TRBJ2-7; the J call may be wrong. TRBV6-7 is designated an ORF whose function remains uncertain. The CDR3 runs 13 residues. CDR3 DNA sequence: TGTGCCAGCAGTTTGGACAACTCCTACGAGCAGTACTTC. It is translated as CASSLDNSYEQYF.

This clone showed up just a few times. This rearrangement joins TRBV30 to TRBJ1-5, with unresolved D. Trimming took 2 bases from V and 2 from J, leaving 7 bases between them. The CDR3 extends over 13 amino acids. In germline, CDR1 is GTSNPN, CDR2 SVGIG (reference sequence). The CDR3 here is CAWSRAGNQPQHF. CDR3 DNA: TGTGCCTGGAGTCGTGCGGGCAATCAGCCCCAGCATTTT.

The chain uses TRBV11-2 and TRBJ2-1; the D gene is possibly TRBD2 (5 bases). Germline V CDR1 and CDR2: SGHAT, FQNNGV. With 3 bases removed from V and 0 bases from J, the gap between germline ends came to 12 bases. The CDR3 loop spans 16 amino acids. The CDR3 DNA sequence: TGTGCCAGCAGCTTCACTAGGAGGAGCTCCTACAATGAGCAGTTCTTC. Translated: CASSFTRRSSYNEQFF.

The rearrangement joins TRBV2 to TRBJ2-2; D possibly corresponds to TRBD2 (5 bases). Germline V gives CDR1 SNHLY, CDR2 FYNNEI. V lost 7 bases and J 8 bases, leaving 8 bases between the germline ends. The CDR3 covers 11 residues. CDR3 in DNA: TGTGCCAGCACTCGCGGGGGGGAGCTGTTTTTT. Its translation is CASTRGGELFF.

This chain connects TRBV27 to TRBJ2-1; D gene uncertain. The CDR3 is 15 amino acids. The V gene lost 8 bases and the J gene lost 6 bases, with 20 bases spanning the gap. Germline V gene data show CDR1 as MNHEY and CDR2 as SMNVEV (reference sequence). DNA of the CDR3: TGTGCCAGCCTCCCCATTGTGCGTACGGGCAATGAGCAGTTCTTC. Translation gives CASLPIVRTGNEQFF.

V gene TRBV7-9 combines with J gene TRBJ1-4, with D uncertain. This CDR3 is built from 15 residues. Germline CDR1 is SEHNR and CDR2 is FQNEAQ (reference sequence). V lost 0 bases to trimming and J lost 4 bases, with 9 bases between them. The CDR3, as DNA: TGTGCCAGCAGCTTAGCGGGCAGTCGTAATGAAAAACTGTTTTTT. Amino acids: CASSLAGSRNEKLFF.

This chain links TRBV5-1 with TRBJ1-1; D gene uncertain. The CDR3 runs 13 residues. The germline V and J ends were trimmed by 0 bases and 3 bases, with 6 bases remaining between them. CDR1 is SGHRS and CDR2 is YFSETQ in the germline V gene. CDR3 sequence reads: CASSLATDTEAFF. CDR3 nucleotide sequence: TGCGCCAGCAGCTTGGCAACGGACACTGAAGCTTTCTTT.

The J gene is TRBJ2-7, the V gene TRBV30; TRBD2 might be the D (5 bases). V lost 4 bases and J lost 2, with 12 bases in between. Germline V gene lookup returns CDR1 GTSNPN and CDR2 SVGIG (reference sequence). The CDR3 has 13 residues. The CDR3 DNA sequence: TGTGCCTGGAACGATGGACTTCCCTACGAGCAGTACTTC. It translates to CAWNDGLPYEQYF.

V is TRBV29-1 and J is TRBJ2-7; 10 nucleotides align to TRBD2. The V and J ends lost 8 bases and 7 bases, in that order; junction bases with no gene match: 8. Germline loops: CDR1 SQVTM, CDR2 ANQGSEA. This CDR3 is built from 12 residues. CDR3 sequence: CSTTSGTGEQYF. CDR3 in DNA: TGCAGCACCACTAGCGGGACTGGGGAGCAGTACTTC.

This clone was detected only once. The chain joins TRBV30 to TRBJ2-3, with 8 positions matching TRBD2. The CDR3 is 14 amino acids. Trimming cost V 6 bases and J 3 bases; bases outside gene matches: 8. From germline, CDR1 is GTSNPN and CDR2 SVGIG (reference sequence). CDR3 sequence reads: CACSPGGSTDTQYF. The CDR3 DNA is TGTGCCTGCTCCCCGGGAGGGAGTACAGATACGCAGTATTTT. The entire variable domain, with the rest obtained from reference TRBV30 and TRBJ2-3, is as follows: SQTIHQWPATLVQPVGSPLSLECTVEGTSNPNLYWYRQAAGRGLQLLFYSVGIGQISSEVPQNLSASRPQDRQFILSSKKLLLSDSGFYLCACSPGGSTDTQYFGPGTRLTVL.

The CDR3 loop is CASFQGSSGNTIYF. CDR3 DNA: TGTGCCAGCTTCCAGGGCAGCTCTGGAAACACCATATATTTT. The J gene is TRBJ1-3, the V gene TRBV28; maybe TRBD1 (5 bases). Trimming cost V 8 bases and J 0 bases, with 11 bases left between them. The germline gives CDR1 MDHEN, CDR2 SYDVKM. The CDR3 is 14 residues long. The whole variable domain, filled in from reference TRBV28 and TRBJ1-3, reads DVKVTQSSRYLVKRTGEKVFLECVQDMDHENMFWYRQDPGLGLRLIYFSYDVKMKEKGDIPEGYSVSREKKERFSLILESASTNQTSMYLCASFQGSSGNTIYFGEGSWLTVV.

This sequence joins TRBV12-2 and TRBJ2-4; the table names TRBD2, a call not compared with the DNA. TRBV12-2 is a documented pseudogene. The CDR3 extends over 19 amino acids. The CDR3 DNA sequence: TGTGCAAGTCGCGCCTCCTACCGGGACCGAGGAGGGTGCGAAAACATTCAGTACTTC. Protein: CASRASYRDRGGCENIQYF.

The chain employs TRBV19 and TRBJ2-7, with TRBD2 identical over 10 bases. Germline V gives CDR1 LNHDA, CDR2 SQIVND (reference sequence). The trim removed 10 bases at V and 6 bases at J, leaving 15 bases unmatched. The length of the CDR3 is 15 residues. The CDR3 reads CATKRPGLASTEQYF. DNA of the CDR3: TGTGCCACGAAGAGACCGGGACTAGCGAGCACCGAGCAGTACTTC.

This chain uses TRBV5-1 with TRBJ1-2; D is possibly TRBD1 (6 bases). Trimming removed 0 bases at V and 8 bases at J, with 11 bases between. This CDR3 has 13 residues. CDR1 is SGHRS and CDR2 is YFSETQ in the germline V gene. The CDR3 region is CASSLDRVGGYTF. CDR3 sequence (DNA): TGCGCCAGCAGCTTGGACAGGGTGGGAGGCTACACCTTC.

This clone was seen a few times. The J gene is TRBJ1-3, the V gene TRBV30; 7 bases match TRBD1. The junction had 9 bases not matched to a gene; V was cut back by 3 bases and J by 4 bases. Germline V gene data show CDR1 as GTSNPN and CDR2 as SVGIG (reference sequence). The CDR3 loop spans 15 amino acids. The CDR3 reads CAWRDRRTLGNTIYF. Here the CDR3 DNA reads TGTGCCTGGAGGGACAGGAGAACTCTGGGAAACACCATATATTTT.

This rearrangement joins TRBV5-1 to TRBJ2-7; D possibly corresponds to TRBD2 (5 bases). The CDR3 spans 13 residues. V shed 4 bases and J shed 5 bases, with 13 bases lying between them. From germline, CDR1 is SGHRS and CDR2 YFSETQ. The CDR3 loop reads CASSPPLVHEQYF. CDR3 sequence (DNA): TGCGCCAGCAGCCCCCCACTAGTCCACGAGCAGTACTTC.

The rearrangement uses TRBV27 and TRBJ1-5; 12 positions match TRBD1. This CDR3 comprises 17 residues. Germline CDR1 reads MNHEY; CDR2 reads SMNVEV (reference sequence). V lost 5 bases, J lost 6 bases, and 11 bases stayed unmatched. The CDR3: CASSGSGTGGRSQPQHF. DNA of the CDR3: TGTGCCAGCAGTGGTTCCGGGACAGGGGGCAGGAGTCAGCCCCAGCATTTT.

The J gene is TRBJ2-7, the V gene TRBV28, with D possibly TRBD1 on 5 matching bases. Germline values: CDR1 MDHEN, CDR2 SYDVKM. With 2 bases removed from V and 4 bases from J, the gap between germline ends came to 9 bases. The CDR3 is 13 amino acids. The CDR3, as DNA: TGTGCCAGCAGTTTAGCAGGGTGGTACGAGCAGTACTTC. This encodes CASSLAGWYEQYF.

V and J are TRBV7-9 and TRBJ2-1; D is ambiguous. Per germline, CDR1 SEHNR and CDR2 FQNEAQ (reference sequence). The CDR3 contains 15 residues. V was clipped by 2 bases and J by 4 bases, with 12 bases between them. The CDR3 DNA follows: TGTGCCAGCAGCTTATCTACGTCCCTTTACAATGAGCAGTTCTTC. This gives the protein CASSLSTSLYNEQFF.

This rearrangement joins TRBV28 to TRBJ1-4; D call uncertain. CDR3 length: 15 residues. Germline V gene sequence: CDR1 MDHEN, CDR2 SYDVKM. With 6 bases removed from V and 0 bases from J, the gap between germline ends came to 11 bases. CDR3 in DNA: TGTGCCAGCAGCCCCGGGAGTGCAACTAATGAAAAACTGTTTTTT. It is translated as CASSPGSATNEKLFF.